This T cell receptor beta chain was profiled in a study of cytomegalovirus exposure and HLA in healthy donors. The repertoire was sequenced with immunoSEQ multiplex PCR; TCRdb's copy has only in-frame clones and lacks some. Seen here are 90,000 to 120,000 clones, around 95% observed once, and the top ten hold roughly 0.7%. Whole-study results and caveats: Using the classifier, cytomegalovirus status was reportedly diagnosed with high specificity and sensitivity. According to a subsequent analysis, TCR clusters from the first cohort were inclined to appear together in the roughly 120 validation repertoires.

A note on this clone: Its antigen is undetermined.

Sequenced sample: PBMCs. The sequence derives from a young woman in good health and CMV-seronegative.

The CDR3 bases are TGTGCCAGCAGCCCCACAACGAACACTGAAGCTTTCTTT. Translation: CASSPTTNTEAFF. V usage is TRBV11-2 and J usage is TRBJ1-1, with no clear D. The CDR3 runs 13 residues. V lost 5 bases and J lost 1, with 8 bases in between. The germline gives CDR1 SGHAT, CDR2 FQNNGV.